The present entry profiles one TCR beta chain with its context. The record originates from a study of shared clonotypes between healthy human individuals. The CDR3 totals 16 residues. Germline V gene data show CDR1 as SQVTM and CDR2 as ANQGSEA. Between the trimmed V and J ends, which lost 3 bases and 0 bases, there was a span of 18 bases. Naive CD8 cells, CD45RO-negative and positively selected for CCR7, excluded terminally differentiated effector memory CD45RA+ cells. The protocol was immunoSEQ multiplex PCR, while the TCRdb copy is restricted to in-frame clones and leaves out a portion. The table lists 2 million or so clones, roughly 94% of them singletons.

The receptor's source is a man between 18 and 29 years old in good health. The chain recombines TRBV29-1 with TRBJ2-7; D may be TRBD2 (6 bases). The sequencing sample was made of naive CD8+ T cells sorted from blood. The CDR3 nucleotides are TGCAGCGTTGATGAGGGAGACGGGGGTACCTCCTACGAGCAGTACTTC. Protein sequence: CSVDEGDGGTSYEQYF.